This T cell receptor beta chain was observed in a study of T cells in Graves' hyperthyroidism and ophthalmopathy. About this clonotype itself: Its specificity is not known.

RNA transcripts were the template for amplifying TCR beta CDR3 regions. The TCR CDR3 was amplified in a first-round RT-PCR using the HTBI primer set. From the multiplex PCR reads, TCRdb called clonotypes with MiXCR, one entry per CDR3 protein. The sample lists 470,000 or so distinct CDR3 sequences, around 20% occurring once. CDR3 length: 13 amino acids. Per germline, CDR1 KGHSH and CDR2 LQKENI. The V and J ends lost 6 bases and 4 bases, in that order; junction bases with no gene match: 5. General study findings and limits: Separating ophthalmopathy from stable hyperthyroidism was achieved by a 13 V-J model.

Every diagnosis used clinical symptoms, serum thyroxine and TRAb, thyroid ultrasound and orbital computed tomography. The receptor's source is a man younger than 35 with Graves' hyperthyroidism. V and J are TRBV18 and TRBJ2-7, with TRBD1 identical over 8 bases. Sequenced material: blood. CDR3 protein: CASSTGVWYEQYF. The CDR3 coding sequence is TGTGCCAGCTCGACAGGGGTATGGTACGAGCAGTACTTC.